Listed below are T cell receptor beta chains from one sample, sequenced in a study of OX40 agonist ivuxolimab in advanced cancers. This table comes from immunoSEQ multiplex PCR, and its TCRdb copy is limited to in-frame clones, with some not included. The repertoire holds 78,000 or so clones, about 85% seen once, with 17% in the top ten. Material: CD4+ or CD8+ T cells sorted from blood, obtained in a trial of the OX40 agonist ivuxolimab. The origin of the receptors is an adult with an advanced solid tumor such as melanoma, head and neck, liver or kidney cancer. The CDR3 runs from the conserved cysteine through the conserved F or W. Fields, in order: J gene, D gene, V gene, CDR3 DNA, CDR3 protein. The D gene is left open where the match is weak.

>TRBJ2-1|TRBD2|TRBV10-2
TGCGCCAGCAGTGTTGGACGACTAGCGGCACTAAATGAGCAGTTCTTC
CASSVGRLAALNEQFF
>TRBJ1-1|NA|TRBV6-1
TGTGCCAGCAGTCCGGGACCGGCGAACACTGAAGCTTTCTTT
CASSPGPANTEAFF
>TRBJ1-1|NA|TRBV7-9
TGTGCCAGCACCTCCTGGGGCACTGAAGCTTTCTTT
CASTSWGTEAFF
>TRBJ1-3|TRBD1|TRBV11-1
TGTGCCAGCAGCCGCCGGGACAGGTCCTTCTCTGGAAACACCATATATTTT
CASSRRDRSFSGNTIYF
>TRBJ2-5|TRBD2|TRBV5-1
TGCGCCAGCAGCTTGGGACTAGCGGAAGAAGAGACCCAGTACTTC
CASSLGLAEEETQYF
>TRBJ1-1|NA|TRBV18
TGTGCCAGCTCACCATTTGAAGCCGAACGGGGGGGTGAAGCTTTCTTT
CASSPFEAERGGEAFF
>TRBJ2-3|TRBD2|TRBV28
TGTGCCAGCAGTCCCCCCGTTTCAGCGGGACCAGCAGATACGCAGTATTTT
CASSPPVSAGPADTQYF
>TRBJ2-2|NA|TRBV7-7
TGTGCTAGCAGCCCCGGTAGGGGCACCGGGGAGCTGTTTTTT
CASSPGRGTGELFF
>TRBJ2-5|TRBD1|TRBV5-1
TGCGCCAGCAGCCTCAGGGGGCGCGGTGAGACCCAGTACTTC
CASSLRGRGETQYF
>TRBJ2-6|NA|TRBV15
TGTGCCACCAGCAGGAGTTCAGGGTTGGGGGCCAACGTCCTGACTTTC
CATSRSSGLGANVLTF
>TRBJ2-2|NA|TRBV5-1
TGCGCCAGCAAACCGGAATTGGGAGCAACCGGGGAGCTGTTTTTT
CASKPELGATGELFF
>TRBJ2-5|TRBD2|TRBV10-1
TGCGCCAGCAGTGAGTCGTCGGCGGGAGGTGGCGAGACCCAGTACTTC
CASSESSAGGGETQYF
>TRBJ1-5|TRBD1|TRBV6-1
TGTGCCAGCAGTTCTAGACAGGGGAATCAGCCCCAGCATTTT
CASSSRQGNQPQHF
>TRBJ2-3|TRBD2|TRBV6-4
TGTGCCAGCACCCCGGGGGAGTTCGGGGGGACGCAGTATTTT
CASTPGEFGGTQYF
>TRBJ1-1|NA|TRBV6-5
TGTGCCAGCAGTTACCGGGAGTACACTGAAGCTTTCTTT
CASSYREYTEAFF
>TRBJ2-1|TRBD1|TRBV18
TGTGCCAGCTCACCACGACAGGGGTTGGATGAGCAGTTCTTC
CASSPRQGLDEQFF
>TRBJ2-1|TRBD2|TRBV2
TGTGCCAGCAGTGAAGAGGGACCGCTGACTAGCGGGAGGGGGAATGAGCAGTTCTTC
CASSEEGPLTSGRGNEQFF
>TRBJ1-6|NA|TRBV6-5
TGTGCCAGCACCAGAGACTATAATTCACCCCTCCACTTT
CASTRDYNSPLHF
>TRBJ1-4|NA|TRBV6-5
TGTGCCAGCAGTTACGCAGGGAGAGGTGAAAAACTGTTTTTT
CASSYAGRGEKLFF
>TRBJ2-1|NA|TRBV6-5
TGTGCCAGCAGTCCTAGAGAGATCTCCTACAATGAGCAGTTCTTC
CASSPREISYNEQFF
>TRBJ2-5|NA|TRBV6-1
TGTGCCAGCAGTGAAGGTCTCAGCGGAGTGGGGACCCAGTACTTC
CASSEGLSGVGTQYF
>TRBJ2-1|TRBD2|TRBV5-6
TGTGCCAGCAGCGACAAGCGGGAGGGCTGGGGTGAGCAGTTCTTC
CASSDKREGWGEQFF
>TRBJ2-5|TRBD2|TRBV19
TGTGCCAGTAGTATTCGCTCCCGGGAGGGCGGGAAAGAGACCCAGTACTTC
CASSIRSREGGKETQYF
>TRBJ1-2|TRBD1|TRBV18
TGTGCCAGCTCACCAATCCAGGGGGCGAACTATGGCTACACCTTC
CASSPIQGANYGYTF
>TRBJ2-1|TRBD2|TRBV11-3
TGTGCCAGCAGCCACGGACTAGCGGGAAGCAATGAGCAGTTCTTC
CASSHGLAGSNEQFF